Detailed here is one TCR beta chain. This receptor's antigen is unknown. No much larger clonotype is one base removed from it; base qualities were not supplied. TCRbeta CDR3 regions were amplified from genomic DNA by means of the immunoSEQ Assay, a bias-controlled multiplex PCR. Per the original workflow: Nucleated cell counts per sample were estimated from amplification of reference gene primers within the assay. Sequence reads were collapsed and filtered to measure the absolute abundance of every unique TCRbeta CDR3 rearrangement. For each sample, productive Simpson clonality was calculated as the square root of Simpson's diversity index across productive rearrangements. TCRdb's version of the immuneACCESS table is confined to in-frame rearrangements and falls short of the full clone set. An unresolved V gene accounts for under half of the shortfall where checked; the remainder is of unknown origin. That table is the source of V, J and clone size, and D and trimming were worked out from the DNA. This sample has about 160,000 clones in its table, and approximately 90% of those were observed once. The ten most abundant clones make up approximately 4.9% of the sample.

The data derive from a study of blood T cell repertoires in COVID-19 (dated by TCRdb to the early 2020s). Study-wide context: Samples covering the acute and convalescent phases of COVID-19 were provided by collaborators in the United States, Italy and Spain. The prospective study material was composed of cDNA or gDNA derived from T cells, B-cell-depleted T cells, or PBMCs. Sample metadata almost always included a de-identified subject ID, COVID-19 status, age in years and sex. The repertoires were released in a freely available public database meant as a resource for research on the immune response to SARS-CoV-2. The samples were drawn from two sources: the first 160 participants of the ongoing ImmuneRACE study, and 1,200 or so subjects contributed by 6 global collaborators. Subjects who had been exposed to COVID-19, were actively infected with it, or had recovered from it provided the deeply sampled blood TCRbeta repertoires that made up the dataset. Where available, HLA class I and class II types were taken from metadata supplied by the sample provider and were not determined by assay-based typing.

At one collaborating source in Seattle, patients were enrolled during active infection and were followed longitudinally through the course of disease. Collaborating institutions collected whole blood in K2EDTA tubes following their own protocols. For TCRbeta analysis, collaborator samples were shipped as frozen whole blood, as isolated PBMCs, or as DNA extracted from either sample type. Broader findings and caveats from the paper: The amount of clinical and demographic metadata varied by source and participant and was provided uncurated.

Sequences were obtained from peripheral blood. The TCR originated in a man aged 30 to 39 with COVID-19, enrolled during active disease.

The nucleotide sequence reads as follows: TGTGCCAGCAGCTCGCATAACAGTCCAGGGGGACAGCCCCAGCATTTT. It specifies CASSSHNSPGGQPQHF. This chain joins TRBV7-9 to TRBJ1-5, and 7 junctional nucleotides match TRBD1. As encoded in the germline V gene (reference sequence), CDR1 is SEHNR while CDR2 is FQNEAQ. Clipping removes 4 bases from V and 7 bases from J, with 13 as the unmatched junction base count. The CDR3, from cysteine to phenylalanine, totals 16 residues. Only the CDR3 portion is preserved as DNA: 48 bases, with reading frame beginning at the first base.